The entry below describes one T cell receptor (beta chain). The data were taken from a study of spatial heterogeneity in lung cancer. In the study overall: The approximately 72 donors had untreated early-stage non-small cell lung cancer. The library had UMIs, and each TCR and UMI pair averaged more than ten raw reads.

Described time point: blood at routine non-recurrence follow-up after resection. In each case, whole RNA from tumor, nontumor lung or frozen PBMC was sequenced unsorted. From the 5' RACE reads, TCRdb called clonotypes with MiXCR, one entry per CDR3 protein. The sample contains about 25,000 distinct CDR3 sequences, roughly 5.6% of which appear only once. CDR1 SEHNR and CDR2 FQNEAQ come from the germline V gene (reference sequence). The CDR3 runs to 16 residues. The junction had 6 bases not matched to a gene; V was cut back by 3 bases and J by 0 bases. V is TRBV7-9 and J is TRBJ2-3; 7 bases line up with TRBD2. This clonotype originated in a male donor with early-stage non-small cell lung cancer. Sequenced here: PBMCs, sampled at follow-up. The CDR3 sequence is CASSFMAGVSTDTQYF. CDR3 nucleotide sequence: TGTGCCAGCAGCTTTATGGCGGGAGTAAGCACAGATACGCAGTATTTT.